These 20 T cell receptor beta chains originate from one sample sequenced in a study of chemoradiotherapy in HPV16-positive cancers. Assay: immunoSEQ multiplex PCR; the TCRdb copy retains only in-frame clones and omits some. The table shows about 650 clones, with roughly 77% occurring only once. Material: tumor tissue, obtained from a patient who underwent chemoradiotherapy. These receptors were taken from a human donor with HPV-associated anogenital cancer.

This clone was counted a single time. The genes are TRBV7-8 and TRBJ2-7; TRBD1 or TRBD2 may be the D gene (5 bases each). Germline assignment: CDR1 SGHVS and CDR2 FQNEAQ. Trimming left V 3 bases short and J 5 bases short, with 11 bases between. This CDR3 contains 13 residues. As DNA, the CDR3 is TGTGCCAGCAGCTTGTGGCAGGGAGACGAGCAGTACTTC. Amino acid sequence: CASSLWQGDEQYF.

The chain recombines TRBV27 with TRBJ2-7; 9 positions agree with TRBD1. Looked up from germline, CDR1 is MNHEY and CDR2 is SMNVEV (reference sequence). The CDR3 extends over 15 amino acids. V lost 5 bases, J lost 6 bases, and 11 bases stayed unmatched. DNA of the CDR3: TGTGCCAGCAGTCAAACCCCGGACAGGGGTCTCGAGCAGTACTTC. Its protein is CASSQTPDRGLEQYF.

The rearrangement uses TRBV29-1 and TRBJ1-3, with D uncertain. V was trimmed by 0 bases and J by 2 bases, leaving 11 bases between them. The CDR3 consists of 15 residues. Germline CDR1 reads SQVTM; CDR2 reads ANQGSEA. DNA for the CDR3: TGCAGCGTTGAAGATGCGGAGGGCCCTGGAAACACCATATATTTT. Translating it yields CSVEDAEGPGNTIYF.

V and J are TRBV7-9 and TRBJ1-1, with 10 bases matching TRBD1. V dropped 5 bases and J dropped 1; count of bases not matched to a gene: 7. From germline, CDR1 is SEHNR and CDR2 FQNEAQ (reference sequence). The CDR3 loop spans 16 amino acids. The CDR3 spells CASSRLGQGPNTEAFF. CDR3 nucleotides: TGTGCCAGCAGCCGTCTGGGACAGGGGCCGAACACTGAAGCTTTCTTT.

The rearrangement links TRBV11-2 to TRBJ2-2; possible D gene TRBD1, 6 bases. The ends were cut back, 6 bases at V and 5 bases at J, with 13 bases in the middle. CDR3 length: 14 amino acids. Germline assignment: CDR1 SGHAT and CDR2 FQNNGV. The CDR3 loop reads CASRNTGFTGELFF. The CDR3 coding sequence is TGTGCCAGCAGGAACACAGGGTTTACCGGGGAGCTGTTTTTT.

The chain recombines TRBV7-6 with TRBJ1-3; 10 nucleotides align to TRBD1. Germline V CDR1 and CDR2: SGHVS, FNYEAQ. The CDR3 contains 15 residues. V was pared by 3 bases and J by 2 bases, with 1 base of the junction left unmatched. The CDR3 spells CASSLTGGTGNTIYF. CDR3 nucleotide sequence: TGTGCCAGCAGCTTGACAGGGGGCACTGGAAACACCATATATTTT.

V is TRBV29-1 and J is TRBJ2-1; TRBD2 is a possible D gene (5 bases). The CDR3 has 16 amino acids. Germline loops: CDR1 SQVTM, CDR2 ANQGSEA. Trimming cost V 6 bases and J 4 bases, with 22 bases left between them. CDR3 region: CSVRTRGGPGYNEQFF. CDR3 nucleotides: TGCAGCGTCAGAACCCGGGGTGGCCCAGGTTACAATGAGCAGTTCTTC.

This CDR3 reads CATWDRPYEQYF. CDR3 in DNA: TGTGCCACCTGGGACAGGCCCTACGAGCAGTACTTC. The genes are TRBV6-5 and TRBJ2-5; TRBD1 agrees at 8 bases. Judging by the DNA end, TRBJ2-7 fits better; the J call may be wrong. The CDR3 runs 12 residues. Germline CDR1 reads MNHEY; CDR2 reads SVGAGI.

A single count supports this clone. The V call is TRBV7-2, the J call TRBJ2-1, with no clear D. Trimming took 2 bases from V and 1 from J, leaving 3 bases between them. Looked up from germline, CDR1 is SGHTA and CDR2 is FQGNSA. The CDR3 loop spans 13 amino acids. CDR3: CASSLMSYNEQFF. Written as DNA, the CDR3 is TGTGCCAGCAGCTTAATGTCCTACAATGAGCAGTTCTTC. The full variable domain, completed using reference TRBV7-2 and TRBJ2-1, is GAGVSQSPSNKVTEKGKDVELRCDPISGHTALYWYRQSLGQGLEFLIYFQGNSAPDKSGLPSDRFSAERTGGSVSTLTIQRTQQEDSAVYLCASSLMSYNEQFFGPGTRLTVL.

The gene calls are TRBV2 and TRBJ2-7, with 9 bases lining up with TRBD1. J gave up 5 bases and V 2 bases, and 4 bases lay outside the gene matches. The CDR3 contains 14 residues. The germline V gene encodes CDR1 SNHLY and CDR2 FYNNEI. The CDR3 bases are TGTGCCAGCAGTGAAAGGGACAGGGACCACGAGCAGTACTTC. Amino acids: CASSERDRDHEQYF. Filled out from reference TRBV2 and TRBJ2-7, the complete variable domain reads EPEVTQTPSHQVTQMGQEVILRCVPISNHLYFYWYRQILGQKVEFLVSFYNNEISEKSEIFDDQFSVERPDGSNFTLKIRSTKLEDSAMYFCASSERDRDHEQYFGPGTRLTVT.

The chain has TRBV27 and TRBJ2-1; unclear D gene. V lost 3 bases to trimming and J lost 6 bases, with 6 bases between them. This CDR3 is built from 12 residues. Germline CDR1 and CDR2: MNHEY and SMNVEV (reference sequence). The chain's CDR3 is CASSFRPNEQFF. Written as DNA, the CDR3 is TGTGCCAGCAGTTTTCGGCCCAATGAGCAGTTCTTC.

The chain is built from TRBV15 and TRBJ2-7; D remains ambiguous. Germline-derived CDR1 and CDR2 are LNHNV and YYDKDF (reference sequence). V lost 3 bases to trimming and J lost 6 bases, with 12 bases between them. The CDR3 sequence is 13 residues long. CDR3 DNA sequence: TGTGCCACCAGCAGCGGCCCCGGCGGCGAGCAGTACTTC. Residues: CATSSGPGGEQYF.

The V call is TRBV5-4, the J call TRBJ1-1; 10 positions agree with TRBD1. Per germline, CDR1 SGHNT and CDR2 YYREEE (reference sequence). The V segment lost 3 bases and the J segment 10 bases; nucleotides outside the gene matches: 3. CDR3 length equals 12 residues. Here the CDR3 reads CASSSGTGAAFF. The CDR3 DNA reads as TGTGCCAGCAGCTCCGGGACAGGGGCAGCTTTCTTT.

This chain connects TRBV27 to TRBJ2-7; D uncertain. Germline CDR1 MNHEY, CDR2 SMNVEV (reference sequence). The CDR3 totals 15 residues. V dropped 5 bases and J dropped 0 bases, with 14 bases sitting between them. CDR3 DNA sequence: TGTGCCAGCAGTCTCGGTGGGTGGGCCTCCTACGAGCAGTACTTC. Its translation: CASSLGGWASYEQYF.

This chain joins TRBV27 and TRBJ2-7; D remains ambiguous. The V and J ends lost 10 bases and 1 base respectively, with 20 bases between them. The V gene's germline CDR1 is MNHEY and CDR2 SMNVEV (reference sequence). The CDR3 is 15 amino acids. CDR3 sequence reads: CATGLGMGGSYEQYF. The CDR3 DNA follows: TGTGCCACTGGCCTAGGAATGGGCGGATCCTACGAGCAGTACTTC.

V gene TRBV7-8 combines with J gene TRBJ1-3; possible D gene TRBD1, 5 bases. The CDR3 is made up of 14 amino acids. V lost 4 bases to trimming and J lost 4 bases, with 11 bases between them. The germline V gene has CDR1 SGHVS and CDR2 FQNEAQ. Here the CDR3 DNA reads TGTGCCAGCAGCTACCTGCAGGGAGGAAACACCATATATTTT. Its translation is CASSYLQGGNTIYF.

This clone was seen a few times. This chain links TRBV27 with TRBJ1-4, with D perhaps TRBD1 (5 bases). The CDR3 is made up of 14 amino acids. Germline V gene sequence: CDR1 MNHEY, CDR2 SMNVEV (reference sequence). V was trimmed by 5 bases and J by 2 bases, leaving 9 bases between them. In DNA form, the CDR3 reads TGTGCCAGCAGTCCGGACACTACTAATGAAAAACTGTTTTTT. This encodes CASSPDTTNEKLFF.

The rearrangement joins TRBV9 to TRBJ1-1, with D possibly matching TRBD1 (6 bases). The CDR3 runs to 15 residues. V was trimmed by 3 bases and J by 1 base, leaving 13 bases between them. Germline assignment: CDR1 SGDLS and CDR2 YYNGEE. CDR3: CASSATGQWNTEAFF. The CDR3 DNA sequence: TGTGCCAGCAGCGCCACCGGACAGTGGAACACTGAAGCTTTCTTT.

The V and J genes are TRBV7-9 and TRBJ2-7; D call uncertain. This CDR3 contains 12 residues. V was cut by 5 bases and J by 7 bases, with 12 bases left in between. CDR1 and CDR2 (germline): SEHNR, FQNEAQ (reference sequence). CDR3 loop: CASSAPGFEQYF. CDR3 in DNA: TGTGCCAGCAGCGCCCCTGGGTTTGAGCAGTACTTC.

The rearrangement joins TRBV11-1 to TRBJ2-3, with TRBD1 identical over 7 bases. The germline gives CDR1 SGHAT, CDR2 FQDESV (reference sequence). V was pared by 5 bases and J by 3 bases, with 5 bases of the junction left unmatched. This CDR3 region has 14 residues. In nucleotides, the CDR3 is TGTGCCAGCAGCCCGGACAGGTATACAGATACGCAGTATTTT. Residues: CASSPDRYTDTQYF.